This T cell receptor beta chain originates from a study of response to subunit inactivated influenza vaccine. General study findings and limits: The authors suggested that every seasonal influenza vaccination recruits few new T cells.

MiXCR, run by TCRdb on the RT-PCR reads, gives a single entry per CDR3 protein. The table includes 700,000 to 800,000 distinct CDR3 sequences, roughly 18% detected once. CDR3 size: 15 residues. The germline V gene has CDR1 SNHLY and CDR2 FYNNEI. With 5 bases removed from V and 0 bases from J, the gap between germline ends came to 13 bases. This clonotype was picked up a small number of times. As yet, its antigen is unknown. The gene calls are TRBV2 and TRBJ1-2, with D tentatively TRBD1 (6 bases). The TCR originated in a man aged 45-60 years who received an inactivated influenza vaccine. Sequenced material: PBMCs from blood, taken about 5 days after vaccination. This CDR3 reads CASSQQGPANYGYTF. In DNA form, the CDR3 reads TGTGCCAGCAGTCAACAGGGCCCAGCTAACTATGGCTACACCTTC.